This TCR beta chain was obtained from a study of human T cells and chemical hapten exposure. About the study: All through the approximately 24-week study, the scalp of each patient received diphenylcyclopropenone doses weekly. Alopecia areata, totalis or universalis was found in mostly female patients.

This CDR3 is 12 amino acids long. V lost 0 bases, J lost 3 bases, and 4 bases lay in between. Germline lookup yields CDR1 SGHKS and CDR2 YYEKEE (reference sequence). The time point was: pre-sensitization, week 0. Treatment specified: therapeutic diphenylcyclopropenone sensitization with weekly scalp DPC. Prior to application of each patch test, blood was drawn. Individual cDNA molecules (in the library) carried attached unique molecular identifiers. TCRdb fed the RACE reads into MiXCR, producing one record per CDR3 protein. Of roughly 100,000 distinct CDR3 sequences in the sample, around 12% were seen once.

The clonotype was recovered from a woman aged 50 to 60 with alopecia areata. Some clones in this sample may be carry-over from other donors' samples. This chain links TRBV5-5 with TRBJ2-7; D unresolved. Source: whole blood, taken in connection with sensitization to the hapten diphenylcyclopropenone (DPC). The CDR3 here is CASSLAFYEQYF. In nucleotides, the CDR3 is TGTGCCAGCAGCTTGGCCTTCTACGAGCAGTACTTC. Full variable domain (outside the CDR3, taken from reference TRBV5-5 and TRBJ2-7): DAGVTQSPTHLIKTRGQQVTLRCSPISGHKSVSWYQQVLGQGPQFIFQYYEKEERGRGNFPDRFSARQFPNYSSELNVNALLLGDSALYLCASSLAFYEQYFGPGTRLTVT.